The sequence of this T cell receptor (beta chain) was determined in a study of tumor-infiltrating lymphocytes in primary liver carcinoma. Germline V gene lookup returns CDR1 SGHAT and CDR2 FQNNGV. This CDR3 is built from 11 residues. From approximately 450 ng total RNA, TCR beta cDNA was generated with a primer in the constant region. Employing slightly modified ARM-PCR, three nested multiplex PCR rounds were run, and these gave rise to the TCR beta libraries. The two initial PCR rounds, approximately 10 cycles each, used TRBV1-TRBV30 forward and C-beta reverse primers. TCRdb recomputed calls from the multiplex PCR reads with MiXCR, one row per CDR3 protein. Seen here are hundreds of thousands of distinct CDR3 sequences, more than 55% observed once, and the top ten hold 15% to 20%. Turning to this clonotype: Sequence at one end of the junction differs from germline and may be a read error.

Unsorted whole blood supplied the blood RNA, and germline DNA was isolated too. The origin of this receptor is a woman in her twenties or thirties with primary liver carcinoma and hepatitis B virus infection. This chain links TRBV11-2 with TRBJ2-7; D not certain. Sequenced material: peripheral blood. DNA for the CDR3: TGTGCCAACAGCTACGAATACGAGCAGCACTTC. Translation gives CANSYEYEQHF.